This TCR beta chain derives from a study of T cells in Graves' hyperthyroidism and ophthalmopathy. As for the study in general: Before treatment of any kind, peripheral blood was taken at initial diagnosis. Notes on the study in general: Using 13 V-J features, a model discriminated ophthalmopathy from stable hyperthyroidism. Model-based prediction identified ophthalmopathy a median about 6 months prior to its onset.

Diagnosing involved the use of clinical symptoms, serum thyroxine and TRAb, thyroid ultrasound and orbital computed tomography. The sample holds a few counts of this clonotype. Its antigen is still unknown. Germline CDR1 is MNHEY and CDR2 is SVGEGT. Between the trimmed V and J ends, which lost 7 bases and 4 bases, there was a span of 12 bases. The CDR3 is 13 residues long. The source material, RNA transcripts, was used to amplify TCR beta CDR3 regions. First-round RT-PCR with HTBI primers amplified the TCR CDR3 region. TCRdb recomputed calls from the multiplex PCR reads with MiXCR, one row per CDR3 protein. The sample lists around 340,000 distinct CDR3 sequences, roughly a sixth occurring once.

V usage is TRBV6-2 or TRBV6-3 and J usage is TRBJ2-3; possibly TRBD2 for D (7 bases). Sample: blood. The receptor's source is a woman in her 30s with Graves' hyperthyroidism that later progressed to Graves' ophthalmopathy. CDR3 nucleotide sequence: TGTGCCAGCAAAGGGGGGGGCCCAGATACGCAGTATTTT. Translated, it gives CASKGGGPDTQYF.